These 14 T cell receptor beta chains were sequenced from one sample in a study of Ad26.COV2.S vaccination and SARS-CoV-2 variants. The table came from immunoSEQ multiplex PCR; TCRdb's copy has only in-frame clones and leaves some out. The sample lists a few hundred thousand clones, 90% occurring once. Treatment given: around 19 received Ad26.COV2.S at low or high dose, single or two shots; 5 received placebo; per-sample allocation not given. Repertoires come from day 63 after the first vaccine or placebo injection. The material sequenced was peripheral blood, taken in a trial of Ad26.COV2.S vaccine versus placebo. The source of these receptors is a person aged 18 to 65 who received the Ad26.COV2.S COVID-19 vaccine or a placebo.

The chain has TRBV4-1 and TRBJ2-1; tentatively, D is TRBD1 (6 bases). The V and J ends lost 4 bases and 8 bases respectively, with 15 bases between them. The CDR3 contains 14 residues. Germline CDR1 MGHRA, CDR2 YSYEKL. CDR3 region: CASSLQGRGDEQFF. DNA of the CDR3: TGCGCCAGCAGCCTCCAGGGGCGCGGTGATGAGCAGTTCTTC.

The chain employs TRBV19 and TRBJ2-6, with unresolved D. Trimming shortened V by 7 bases and J by 4 bases, and 14 bases separated the two germline ends. CDR3 size: 15 residues. Germline assignment: CDR1 LNHDA and CDR2 SQIVND (reference sequence). Here the CDR3 DNA reads TGTGCCAGTACCAGTAGCCAGTCCGGGGCCAACGTCCTGACTTTC. The encoded protein is CASTSSQSGANVLTF. Full variable domain (remainder filled in from reference TRBV19 and TRBJ2-6): DGGITQSPKYLFRKEGQNVTLSCEQNLNHDAMYWYRQDPGQGLRLIYYSQIVNDFQKGDIAEGYSVSREKKESFPLTVTSAQKNPTAFYLCASTSSQSGANVLTFGAGSRLTVL.

A single count supports this clone. This chain connects TRBV10-3 to TRBJ2-1, with 13 bases that match TRBD2. CDR1 ENHRY and CDR2 SYGVKD come from the germline V gene. The CDR3 loop spans 14 amino acids. Losses at the gene ends were 4 bases for V and 8 bases for J; bases not matched to a gene: 2. Here the CDR3 DNA reads TGTGCCATCAGTGGAGGACTAGCGGGGGATGAGCAGTTCTTC. As protein: CAISGGLAGDEQFF.

The chain is built from TRBV10-3 and TRBJ2-5; D is uncertain. Per germline, CDR1 ENHRY and CDR2 SYGVKD. V was cut by 4 bases and J by 1 base, with 7 bases left in between. The CDR3 is 13 amino acids. The DNA for the CDR3 is TGTGCCATCAGTGGGCTAACCCAAGAGACCCAGTACTTC. It encodes CAISGLTQETQYF.

This clone was seen a few times. This may be a read error, as it is one base from a much larger clone. Other DNA sequences in this sample translate to the same CDR3. The chain recombines TRBV6-2 or TRBV6-3 with TRBJ2-7, with D hard to call. From germline, CDR1 is MNHEY and CDR2 SVGEGT. This CDR3 has 11 amino acids. CDR3 coding DNA: TGTGCCAGCAGTCACTCCTACGAGCAGTACTTC. Translated: CASSHSYEQYF.

In this sample, this clone turned up many times. V is TRBV7-2 and J is TRBJ2-1; D possibly corresponds to TRBD1 (5 bases). Germline CDR1 reads SGHTA; CDR2 reads FQGNSA. This CDR3 is built from 14 residues. Trimming cost V 5 bases and J 8 bases, with 16 bases left between them. The CDR3 protein is CASSPRRGSDEQFF. CDR3 DNA sequence: TGTGCCAGCAGCCCCCGAAGGGGAAGCGATGAGCAGTTCTTC.

This clone has just one count. This chain connects TRBV5-4 to TRBJ1-6; 10 nucleotides match TRBD1. This CDR3 contains 15 residues. CDR1 and CDR2 from the germline V gene are SGHNT and YYREEE (reference sequence). V lost 3 bases, J lost 9 bases, and 6 bases stayed unmatched. The CDR3 bases are TGTGCCAGCAGCTACCCGGGACAGGGGACTTCACCCCTCCACTTT. It codes for CASSYPGQGTSPLHF.

The chain recombines TRBV6-5 with TRBJ1-5, with 12 positions matching TRBD1. The CDR3 has 15 residues. Germline assignment: CDR1 MNHEY and CDR2 SVGAGI. The V gene end was trimmed by 6 bases and the J gene end by 6 bases; junction bases not matched to a gene: 6. The CDR3 DNA follows: TGTGCCAGCAGCCGGGACAGGGGGCTCAGTCAGCCCCAGCATTTT. Translation gives CASSRDRGLSQPQHF.

The genes are TRBV15 and TRBJ2-1; either TRBD1 or TRBD2 may supply D (5 bases each). The V gene lost 2 bases and the J gene lost 5 bases, with 16 bases spanning the gap. Germline CDR1 is LNHNV and CDR2 is YYDKDF (reference sequence). This CDR3 region has 16 residues. The CDR3 DNA reads as TGTGCCACCAGCAGACCGGAGGCAGGGTGGGACAATGAGCAGTTCTTC. It codes for CATSRPEAGWDNEQFF.

V is TRBV12-3 or TRBV12-4 and J is TRBJ1-2; D remains ambiguous. The CDR3 runs to 13 residues. V was pared by 0 bases and J by 4 bases, with 6 bases between. CDR3 sequence reads: CASSLAGFYGYTF. The DNA of the CDR3 is TGTGCCAGCAGTTTAGCTGGTTTCTATGGCTACACCTTC.

This chain uses TRBV14 with TRBJ2-7; D call uncertain. From germline, CDR1 is SGHDN and CDR2 FVKESK. V lost 1 base, J lost 4 bases, and 5 bases lay in between. This CDR3 spans 12 amino acids. The CDR3 nucleotides read TGTGCCAGCAGCCAAGCATTGTACGAGCAGTACTTC. It is translated as CASSQALYEQYF.

The gene calls are TRBV6-2 or TRBV6-3 and TRBJ2-2; tentative D call: TRBD2 (6 bases). The CDR3 totals 15 residues. With 6 bases removed from V and 3 bases from J, the gap between germline ends came to 14 bases. Germline CDR1 is MNHEY and CDR2 is SVGEGT. The CDR3 sequence is CASSPRTKHTGELFF. CDR3 nucleotides: TGTGCCAGCAGCCCAAGGACTAAACACACCGGGGAGCTGTTTTTT.

The J gene is TRBJ1-5, the V gene TRBV5-5; D uncertain. Trimming removed 1 base from V and 3 bases from J, with 11 bases in between. In germline, CDR1 is SGHKS, CDR2 YYEKEE (reference sequence). The CDR3 length is 15 residues. CDR3 in amino acids: CASSLYQNINQPQHF. The CDR3 bases are TGTGCCAGCAGCTTGTACCAGAACATCAATCAGCCCCAGCATTTT.

This rearrangement joins TRBV20-1 to TRBJ2-7; 7 nucleotides agree with TRBD2. The ends lost 7 bases at V and 2 bases at J; junction bases unmatched: 2. The CDR3 is made up of 11 amino acids. Per the germline V gene, CDR1 is DFQATT and CDR2 is SNEGSKA (reference sequence). In nucleotides, the CDR3 is TGCAGTGGAGGGAGGGCCTACGAGCAGTACTTC. It encodes CSGGRAYEQYF.